This T cell receptor (beta chain) was sequenced during a study of regulatory T cells in long-lasting Graves disease. Broader study findings: Lower TCR diversity characterized persistent Graves' patients relative to newly diagnosed patients. Persistent disease favored TRBV28, TRBJ1-2 and TRBJ2-5.

Trimming took 8 bases from V and 6 from J; bases not matched to a gene: 10. CDR3 size: 14 residues. The germline V gene encodes CDR1 MDHEN and CDR2 SYDVKM. Building of the TCR beta libraries involved iRepertoire HTBI primers and Arm-PCR of CDR3 regions. In TCRdb, the multiplex PCR reads were re-called with MiXCR into one record per CDR3 protein. The sample includes about 450,000 distinct CDR3 sequences, about a quarter of them seen just once. This clonotype was observed at least ten times. Antigen specificity is unknown. Time point in this sample: persistent/refractory GD, antithyroid drugs over 5 years with positive TRAb. PBMC-derived RNA was used for the TCR library.

The clonotype was recovered from a female donor with Graves disease. The J gene is TRBJ2-5, the V gene TRBV28, with 9 bases lining up with TRBD2. Sequences were derived from peripheral blood mononuclear cells (PBMCs), sampled when the disease was refractory, from a patient treated with antithyroid drugs. The DNA for the CDR3 is TGTGCCAGCCTCATAGCGGGAGTGGGACAGACCCAGTACTTC. Its protein product is CASLIAGVGQTQYF.